A single sample gave rise to the 9 T cell receptor beta chains below, sequenced in a study of T-cell memory formation after mild COVID-19. MiXCR, applied by TCRdb to the 5' RACE reads, yields one record per CDR3 protein. This sample has 390,000 or so distinct CDR3 sequences, with 16% found just once. The source material was PBMCs or a T cell subset sorted from them (not recorded which). The receptors originated from a young man who had mild COVID-19 (a few samples of this study predate the infection). Cell type and time point are not known.

In this sample, this clonotype turned up many times. The rearrangement joins TRBV5-1 to TRBJ2-5; tentative D call: TRBD1 (6 bases). Per germline, CDR1 SGHRS and CDR2 YFSETQ. The V end lost 5 bases, the J end lost 2 bases, and 19 bases lay between the germline ends. The CDR3 spans 16 residues. As DNA, the CDR3 is TGCGCCAGCAGATTTCAGCCGGGACACCCTCAAGAGACCCAGTACTTC. Its translation is CASRFQPGHPQETQYF.

In DNA, the CDR3 is TGTGCCATCAGTGAGACCCAGACATTAGCCAAAAACATTCAGTACTTC. It codes for CAISETQTLAKNIQYF. The chain is built from TRBV10-3 and TRBJ2-4; D unresolved. Germline assignment: CDR1 ENHRY and CDR2 SYGVKD. The CDR3 runs 16 residues. Trimming stripped 2 bases from V and 0 bases from J, with 11 bases between.

The chain joins TRBV15 to TRBJ2-3; D remains unclear. The V and J ends lost 0 bases and 6 bases respectively, with 10 bases between them. Germline loops: CDR1 LNHNV, CDR2 YYDKDF (reference sequence). This CDR3 contains 14 residues. As DNA, the CDR3 is TGTGCCACCAGCAGAGATACCGAGAATGATACGCAGTATTTT. Translating gives CATSRDTENDTQYF.

This chain uses TRBV12-3 or TRBV12-4 with TRBJ2-3; TRBD1 aligns across 8 bases. The V segment lost 5 bases and the J segment 3 bases; nucleotides outside the gene matches: 4. The CDR3 runs to 14 residues. The CDR3 sequence is CASSRTGRTDTQYF. The CDR3 bases are TGTGCCAGCAGTCGGACAGGGAGGACAGATACGCAGTATTTT.

V gene TRBV12-3 or TRBV12-4 combines with J gene TRBJ1-5, with D perhaps matching TRBD1 (6 bases). This CDR3 is built from 13 residues. Trimming stripped 6 bases from V and 3 bases from J, with 9 bases between. In nucleotides, the CDR3 is TGTGCCAGCAGGGACAGCCCCAATCAGCCCCAGCATTTT. It is translated as CASRDSPNQPQHF.

The chain has TRBV6-2 or TRBV6-3 and TRBJ2-5; D is uncertain. Trimming took off 0 bases at V and 5 bases at J, with 13 bases between the two ends. The CDR3 length is 15 residues. Germline V gene data show CDR1 as MNHEY and CDR2 as SVGEGT. In DNA, the CDR3 is TGTGCCAGCAGTTACTCGGAGACAACGATGGAGACCCAGTACTTC. This sequence encodes CASSYSETTMETQYF.

This clonotype has a count of ten or more. The V gene is TRBV5-1, the J gene TRBJ2-2, with D possibly called TRBD1 or TRBD2 (6 bases each). Trimming removed 8 bases from V and 3 bases from J, with 20 bases in between. Germline CDR1 and CDR2: SGHRS and YFSETQ. This CDR3 region has 16 residues. The chain's CDR3 is CASSRRGASDTGELFF. The CDR3 DNA reads as TGCGCCAGTTCACGAAGGGGGGCCTCCGACACCGGGGAGCTGTTTTTT. Filled out from reference TRBV5-1 and TRBJ2-2, the complete variable domain reads KAGVTQTPRYLIKTRGQQVTLSCSPISGHRSVSWYQQTPGQGLQFLFEYFSETQRNKGNFPGRFSGRQFSNSRSEMNVSTLELGDSALYLCASSRRGASDTGELFFGEGSRLTVL.

The sample holds a few counts of this clonotype. The genes are TRBV20-1 and TRBJ2-4; maybe TRBD1 (6 bases). V gave up 1 base and J gave up 2 bases, with 12 bases separating them. Germline-derived CDR1 and CDR2 are DFQATT and SNEGSKA (reference sequence). CDR3 length equals 15 residues. In DNA form, the CDR3 reads TGCAGTGCTAGAGGGACAGAGGGTACCAAAAACATTCAGTACTTC. It translates to CSARGTEGTKNIQYF.

The chain recombines TRBV5-6 with TRBJ1-1, with unresolved D. With 0 bases removed from V and 4 bases from J, the gap between germline ends came to 10 bases. This CDR3 comprises 14 residues. In germline, CDR1 is SGHDT, CDR2 YYEEEE. The CDR3 loop reads CASSLEVFGTEAFF. CDR3 coding DNA: TGTGCCAGCAGCTTGGAGGTTTTTGGCACTGAAGCTTTCTTT.